This T cell receptor beta chain was identified in a study of cytomegalovirus exposure and HLA in healthy donors. Study in general: Among around 180 million T cells, an earlier analysis found approximately 110 million unique TCR beta sequences. Study-wide points: It was approximately 150 TCR beta chains that were listed as cytomegalovirus-associated. For most TCR beta V segments, an earlier analysis put the productive rate at about 90% or about 30% of the time.

PCR involved 60 Vbeta and 13 Jbeta primers. Data came from immunoSEQ multiplex PCR; TCRdb stores just in-frame clones and leaves some out. The sample lists roughly 63,000 clones; roughly 73% were seen once. For this clone: Its target is not known.

This CDR3 is 15 amino acids long. Germline CDR1 reads MGHRA; CDR2 reads YSYEKL. Trimming at V came to 1 base and at J to 1 base, leaving 2 bases not matched to a gene. The V call is TRBV4-1, the J call TRBJ2-7, with 9 bases lining up with TRBD1. The TCR originated in a woman aged 40 to 55 in good health and CMV-seropositive. The sequencing input was PBMCs. The CDR3 loop reads CASSQVGQGSYEQYF. CDR3 in DNA: TGCGCCAGCAGCCAAGTGGGACAGGGATCCTACGAGCAGTACTTC.